These 29 T cell receptor beta chains were sequenced from one sample in a study of cytomegalovirus exposure and HLA in healthy donors. The PCR ran on 60 Vbeta and 13 Jbeta primers. The protocol was immunoSEQ multiplex PCR, while the TCRdb copy is restricted to in-frame clones and leaves out a portion. The sample has hundreds of thousands of clones; 60% to 80% are singletons. The sequenced sample was PBMCs. The receptors shown here come from a male donor in good health and CMV-seronegative.

This chain links TRBV9 with TRBJ2-3; D is perhaps TRBD1 (6 bases). Germline V CDR1 and CDR2: SGDLS, YYNGEE. The CDR3 is 14 residues long. Trimming stripped 3 bases from V and 0 bases from J, with 8 bases between. The CDR3 DNA reads TGTGCCAGCAGCGAGGGGGATAGCACAGATACGCAGTATTTT. Translated: CASSEGDSTDTQYF.

V usage is TRBV2 and J usage is TRBJ2-3; D might be TRBD1 (5 bases). The ends were cut back, 8 bases at V and 0 bases at J, with 15 bases in the middle. Germline V lookup: CDR1 SNHLY, CDR2 FYNNEI. CDR3 length: 15 residues. In DNA form, the CDR3 reads TGTGCCAGCGGGGCCTCTGGAACTAGCACAGATACGCAGTATTTT. Translating gives CASGASGTSTDTQYF.

The rearrangement uses TRBV10-3 and TRBJ1-5; no clear D gene. The CDR3 loop spans 13 amino acids. V was clipped by 2 bases and J by 1 base, with 3 bases between them. Germline values: CDR1 ENHRY, CDR2 SYGVKD. The DNA for the CDR3 is TGTGCCATCAGTGAGGAGAGCAATCAGCCCCAGCATTTT. Its translation: CAISEESNQPQHF.

As DNA, the CDR3 is TGTGCCAGCAGTTCCCCCCCGTACGAGCAGTACTTC. Translated: CASSSPPYEQYF. This rearrangement joins TRBV6-5 to TRBJ2-7, with D unclear. This CDR3 has 12 residues. Germline V gene data show CDR1 as MNHEY and CDR2 as SVGAGI. V lost 4 bases and J lost 4, with 8 bases in between.

Regarding this clone: Germline and junction disagree at one end, which may indicate a read error. This sequence joins TRBV27 and TRBJ2-7; TRBD2 aligns across 9 bases. Germline CDR1 reads MNHEY; CDR2 reads SMNVEV (reference sequence). The CDR3 loop spans 15 amino acids. Written as DNA, the CDR3 is TGTGCCAGCAGGGCGTTAGCGGGAGCCTCCTCCGAGCAGTACTTC. Translated, it gives CASRALAGASSEQYF.

V gene TRBV28 combines with J gene TRBJ2-1; tentative D call: TRBD1 (6 bases). The CDR3 runs 14 residues. Germline loops: CDR1 MDHEN, CDR2 SYDVKM. Trimming removed 6 bases from V and 2 bases from J, with 11 bases in between. CDR3 region: CASRGTGPYNEQFF. As DNA, the CDR3 is TGTGCCAGCAGGGGTACAGGGCCCTACAATGAGCAGTTCTTC.

The chain employs TRBV28 and TRBJ1-5; 8 bases line up with TRBD1. The CDR3 totals 16 residues. The junction had 12 bases not matched to a gene; V was cut back by 8 bases and J by 3 bases. The germline V gene encodes CDR1 MDHEN and CDR2 SYDVKM. CDR3 amino acids: CASRRPGQGANQPQHF. The CDR3 DNA follows: TGTGCCAGCCGGAGACCTGGACAGGGAGCCAATCAGCCCCAGCATTTT.

This chain joins TRBV7-9 and TRBJ2-7; 12 positions agree with TRBD1. V dropped 5 bases and J dropped 9; count of bases not matched to a gene: 14. This CDR3 region has 16 residues. The germline CDR1 and CDR2 sequences are SEHNR and FQNEAQ (reference sequence). CDR3 nucleotides: TGTGCCAGCAGCCATATTCAGGGACAGGGGGCGGTAGTGCAGTACTTC. Protein product: CASSHIQGQGAVVQYF.

J is TRBJ2-7 and V is TRBV9; D might be TRBD2 (5 bases). The CDR3 length is 14 residues. From germline, CDR1 is SGDLS and CDR2 YYNGEE. Trimming took off 3 bases at V and 0 bases at J, with 10 bases between the two ends. This CDR3 reads CASSDTSSSYEQYF. In DNA, the CDR3 is TGTGCCAGCAGCGACACTAGTAGCTCCTACGAGCAGTACTTC. The whole variable domain, remainder taken from reference TRBV9 and TRBJ2-7, is DSGVTQTPKHLITATGQRVTLRCSPRSGDLSVYWYQQSLDQGLQFLIQYYNGEERAKGNILERFSAQQFPDLHSELNLSSLELGDSALYFCASSDTSSSYEQYFGPGTRLTVT.

The chain links TRBV19 to TRBJ1-1, with 8 bases aligning to TRBD1. Germline loops: CDR1 LNHDA, CDR2 SQIVND (reference sequence). J gave up 2 bases and V 7 bases, and 9 bases lay outside the gene matches. This CDR3 has 15 amino acids. Here the CDR3 reads CASILPGGANTEAFF. The CDR3 region has the DNA TGTGCCAGTATTTTACCAGGGGGCGCAAACACTGAAGCTTTCTTT.

The rearrangement uses TRBV25-1 and TRBJ2-3; D ambiguous. Trimming took 7 bases from V and 2 from J, leaving 4 bases between them. Germline values: CDR1 MGHDK, CDR2 SYGVNS. This CDR3 spans 11 amino acids. The CDR3 nucleotides read TGTGCCAGCAAACTCACAGATACGCAGTATTTT. It codes for CASKLTDTQYF.

The chain uses TRBV28 and TRBJ1-5, with D perhaps TRBD1 (5 bases). Germline-derived CDR1 and CDR2 are MDHEN and SYDVKM. V lost 3 bases and J 4 bases, leaving 13 bases between the germline ends. CDR3 length equals 15 residues. CDR3 DNA sequence: TGTGCCAGCAGTTTCGTAGGGGCGAGAAATCAGCCCCAGCATTTT. It translates to CASSFVGARNQPQHF. Full variable domain (rest looked up from reference TRBV28 and TRBJ1-5): DVKVTQSSRYLVKRTGEKVFLECVQDMDHENMFWYRQDPGLGLRLIYFSYDVKMKEKGDIPEGYSVSREKKERFSLILESASTNQTSMYLCASSFVGARNQPQHFGDGTRLSIL.

The chain employs TRBV6-5 and TRBJ2-1; D possibly corresponds to TRBD1 (5 bases). The CDR3 sequence is 13 residues long. V shed 6 bases and J shed 0 bases, with 6 bases lying between them. Germline assignment: CDR1 MNHEY and CDR2 SVGAGI. The CDR3 region is CASRQGSYNEQFF. Here the CDR3 DNA reads TGTGCCAGCAGGCAGGGCTCCTACAATGAGCAGTTCTTC.

J is TRBJ2-2 and V is TRBV10-3; 7 nucleotides align to TRBD1. The CDR3 contains 14 residues. Germline CDR1 reads ENHRY; CDR2 reads SYGVKD. Trimming at V came to 7 bases and at J to 5 bases, leaving 7 bases not matched to a gene. The CDR3 sequence: CAIMGQGVTGELFF. In DNA form, the CDR3 reads TGTGCCATCATGGGGCAGGGGGTGACCGGGGAGCTGTTTTTT.

Concerning this clone: Sequence at one end of the junction differs from germline and may be a read error. V and J are TRBV7-9 and TRBJ2-1; no clear D gene. Per the germline V gene, CDR1 is SEHNR and CDR2 is FQNEAQ (reference sequence). CDR3 length equals 13 residues. The CDR3 sequence is CSSSSYPSNEQFF. CDR3 nucleotide sequence: TGTTCCAGCAGCTCCTATCCTAGCAATGAGCAGTTCTTC. The variable domain in full, completed from reference TRBV7-9 and TRBJ2-1, reads DTGVSQNPRHKITKRGQNVTFRCDPISEHNRLYWYRQTLGQGPEFLTYFQNEAQLEKSRLLSDRFSAERPKGSFSTLEIQRTEQGDSAMYLCSSSSYPSNEQFFGPGTRLTVL.

In its sample, this clone was seen once. The chain joins TRBV7-3 to TRBJ2-5, with D unresolved. Germline assignment: CDR1 SGHTA and CDR2 FQGTGA. This CDR3 comprises 13 residues. V lost 1 base and J 2 bases, leaving 5 bases between the germline ends. The CDR3 sequence is CASSLSIQETQYF. The CDR3 DNA reads TGTGCCAGCAGCTTAAGTATTCAAGAGACCCAGTACTTC.

The rearrangement joins TRBV5-1 to TRBJ2-1, with 13 bases matching TRBD2. The CDR3 is made up of 14 amino acids. Per germline, CDR1 SGHRS and CDR2 YFSETQ. The V gene end was trimmed by 2 bases and the J gene end by 7 bases; junction bases not matched to a gene: 0. CDR3 region: CASSLLAGGNEQFF. The CDR3 DNA follows: TGCGCCAGCAGCTTACTAGCGGGAGGGAATGAGCAGTTCTTC. Full variable domain (outside the CDR3, taken from reference TRBV5-1 and TRBJ2-1): KAGVTQTPRYLIKTRGQQVTLSCSPISGHRSVSWYQQTPGQGLQFLFEYFSETQRNKGNFPGRFSGRQFSNSRSEMNVSTLELGDSALYLCASSLLAGGNEQFFGPGTRLTVL.

This sequence joins TRBV5-1 and TRBJ1-1; 8 bases fit TRBD1. Germline loops: CDR1 SGHRS, CDR2 YFSETQ. The CDR3 has 14 amino acids. V gave up 3 bases and J gave up 4 bases; unmatched junction bases: 5. In nucleotides, the CDR3 is TGCGCCAGCAGCTCAGACAGGGGCCCCACTGAAGCTTTCTTT. Translated: CASSSDRGPTEAFF.

This clone appeared once. The chain employs TRBV19 and TRBJ2-6, with D perhaps TRBD2 (5 bases). This CDR3 has 16 amino acids. The germline gives CDR1 LNHDA, CDR2 SQIVND (reference sequence). V dropped 10 bases and J dropped 4 bases, with 20 bases sitting between them. The chain's CDR3 is CATSPPTKWGANVLTF. Written as DNA, the CDR3 is TGTGCCACCTCGCCCCCGACTAAATGGGGGGCCAACGTCCTGACTTTC. Full variable domain (missing parts from reference TRBV19 and TRBJ2-6): DGGITQSPKYLFRKEGQNVTLSCEQNLNHDAMYWYRQDPGQGLRLIYYSQIVNDFQKGDIAEGYSVSREKKESFPLTVTSAQKNPTAFYLCATSPPTKWGANVLTFGAGSRLTVL.

In its sample, this clone was seen a few times. The genes are TRBV6-5 and TRBJ1-1; D remains ambiguous. V was pared by 0 bases and J by 3 bases, with 5 bases between. This CDR3 comprises 13 residues. Germline CDR1 is MNHEY and CDR2 is SVGAGI. CDR3 bases: TGTGCCAGCAGTTACTCAGCGGACACTGAAGCTTTCTTT. Encoded protein: CASSYSADTEAFF.

The rearrangement joins TRBV5-5 to TRBJ2-5, with a possible D match to TRBD2 (6 bases). The CDR3 sequence is 14 residues long. V shed 6 bases and J shed 2 bases, with 14 bases lying between them. Germline CDR1 reads SGHKS; CDR2 reads YYEKEE (reference sequence). The CDR3 bases are TGTGCCAGCACTCCGCCGGGGGTTCAAGAGACCCAGTACTTC. Protein sequence: CASTPPGVQETQYF.

The chain recombines TRBV5-6 with TRBJ1-1; no firm D call. The CDR3 contains 12 residues. V was cut by 3 bases and J by 3 bases, with 6 bases left in between. Germline assignment: CDR1 SGHDT and CDR2 YYEEEE. CDR3 in amino acids: CASSSEYTEAFF. The CDR3 DNA reads as TGTGCCAGCAGCTCCGAGTACACTGAAGCTTTCTTT.

This clone turned up a few times. The gene calls are TRBV7-3 and TRBJ1-2; D is perhaps TRBD1 (6 bases). CDR1 and CDR2 (germline): SGHTA, FQGTGA. This CDR3 region has 13 residues. Trimming pared 5 bases from V and 4 bases from J, leaving 11 bases between. CDR3 region: CASSPGGAYGYTF. The CDR3 DNA follows: TGTGCCAGCAGCCCCGGGGGGGCCTATGGCTACACCTTC.

The CDR3 sequence is CASSRDRGYEQYF. For the CDR3, the DNA is TGCGCCAGCAGCCGGGACAGGGGCTACGAGCAGTACTTC. The chain recombines TRBV5-1 with TRBJ2-7; 10 bases map to TRBD1. Germline CDR1 SGHRS, CDR2 YFSETQ. The CDR3 is 13 amino acids. The J segment lost 3 bases and the V segment lost 4 bases, leaving 1 base of the junction unmatched.

This rearrangement joins TRBV6-5 to TRBJ1-1, with TRBD1 as a possible D gene (6 bases). The CDR3 sequence is 15 residues long. Germline loops: CDR1 MNHEY, CDR2 SVGAGI. Trimming shortened V by 6 bases and J by 0 bases, and 14 bases separated the two germline ends. CDR3 in amino acids: CASRPPGQMNTEAFF. The CDR3 coding sequence is TGTGCCAGCAGGCCCCCGGGACAAATGAACACTGAAGCTTTCTTT.

V and J are TRBV6-1 and TRBJ1-1; 7 bases fit TRBD1. The CDR3 consists of 13 residues. V lost 6 bases, J lost 4 bases, and 5 bases stayed unmatched. The germline CDR1 and CDR2 sequences are MNHNS and SASEGT. For the CDR3, the DNA is TGTGCCAGCAGGCCCAACAGGGGCACTGAAGCTTTCTTT. This encodes CASRPNRGTEAFF.

The chain is built from TRBV7-8 and TRBJ2-7, with 7 bases matching TRBD2. Germline assignment: CDR1 SGHVS and CDR2 FQNEAQ. This CDR3 contains 16 residues. V lost 4 bases to trimming and J lost 5 bases; unmatched junction nucleotides: 14. Here the CDR3 reads CASSSLAGRAGDEQYF. As DNA, the CDR3 is TGTGCCAGCAGCTCCTTAGCGGGTAGGGCTGGGGACGAGCAGTACTTC.

The chain employs TRBV18 and TRBJ2-3, with TRBD1 as a possible D gene (6 bases). The CDR3 runs to 16 residues. Germline V gives CDR1 KGHSH, CDR2 LQKENI. Trimming cost V 0 bases and J 4 bases, with 14 bases left between them. The CDR3: CASSPPQGQTADTQYF. CDR3 coding DNA: TGTGCCAGCTCACCACCGCAAGGACAGACAGCAGATACGCAGTATTTT. The whole variable domain, remainder taken from reference TRBV18 and TRBJ2-3, is NAGVMQNPRHLVRRRGQEARLRCSPMKGHSHVYWYRQLPEEGLKFMVYLQKENIIDESGMPKERFSAEFPKEGPSILRIQQVVRGDSAAYFCASSPPQGQTADTQYFGPGTRLTVL.

This clone has just a few counts. The rearrangement links TRBV7-6 to TRBJ2-3, with a tentative D call TRBD2 (5 bases). The germline V and J ends were trimmed by 3 bases and 4 bases, with 8 bases remaining between them. The CDR3 spans 13 residues. Germline V gives CDR1 SGHVS, CDR2 FNYEAQ. The CDR3 loop is CASSLGSADTQYF. For the CDR3, the DNA is TGTGCCAGCAGCTTGGGTAGCGCAGATACGCAGTATTTT.